The clone carrying this TCR beta chain has a count of ten or more. The data were obtained in a study of blood T cells in healthy people across ages. Sample-barcoded 5' priming and a J-beta primer mix drove a second PCR of about 7 to 12 cycles. MiXCR, run by TCRdb on the 5' RACE reads, gives a single entry per CDR3 protein. Of 600,000 or so distinct CDR3 sequences listed, approximately 30% are singletons. What was sequenced was blood. The origin of this receptor is a woman aged 80 or over in good health.

The CDR3 is CASSQTRLSNEKLFF. Here the CDR3 DNA reads TGCGCCAGCAGCCAGACACGCCTGAGTAATGAAAAACTGTTTTTT. The gene calls are TRBV4-1 and TRBJ1-4; D is unclear. Looked up from germline, CDR1 is MGHRA and CDR2 is YSYEKL. The V end was cut by 3 bases, the J end by 4 bases, with 12 bases between. The CDR3 runs 15 residues.